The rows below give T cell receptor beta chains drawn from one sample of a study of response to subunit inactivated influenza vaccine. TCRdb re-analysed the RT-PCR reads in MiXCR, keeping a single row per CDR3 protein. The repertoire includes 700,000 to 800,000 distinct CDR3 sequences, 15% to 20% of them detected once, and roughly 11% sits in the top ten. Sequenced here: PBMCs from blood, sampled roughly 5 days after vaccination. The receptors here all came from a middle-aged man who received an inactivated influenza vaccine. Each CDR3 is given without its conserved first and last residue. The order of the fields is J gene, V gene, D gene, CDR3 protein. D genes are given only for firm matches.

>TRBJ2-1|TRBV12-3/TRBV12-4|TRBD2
ASSLTSGPNEQF
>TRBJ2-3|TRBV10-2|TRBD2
ASNTWTSGAGTDTQY
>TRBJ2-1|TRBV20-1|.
SARVGSIPGNEQF
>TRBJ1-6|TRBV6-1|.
ASKAGDNSPLH
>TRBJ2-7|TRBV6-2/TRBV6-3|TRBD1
ASSYRTGSSYEQY
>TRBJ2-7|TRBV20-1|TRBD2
SFGAGSSYEQY
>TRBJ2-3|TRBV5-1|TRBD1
ASSLVGTGQFTDTQY
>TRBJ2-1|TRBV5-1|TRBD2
ASSLSTSGSIDEQF
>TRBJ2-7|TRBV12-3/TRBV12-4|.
ASSVATGRGYEQY
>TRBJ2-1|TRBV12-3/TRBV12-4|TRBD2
ASSLASGGFNEQF
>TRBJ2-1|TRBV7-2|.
ASSLSGGRDEQF
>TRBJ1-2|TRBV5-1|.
ASSLDSVGYGYT
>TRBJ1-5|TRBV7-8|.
ASSPQPHQPQH
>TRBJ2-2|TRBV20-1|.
SARPGPSNTGELF
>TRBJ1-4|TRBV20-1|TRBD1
SARGFRGQEDEKLF
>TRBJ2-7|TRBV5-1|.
ASSPSEANEQY
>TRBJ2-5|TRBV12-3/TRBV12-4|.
ASISGTSQETQY
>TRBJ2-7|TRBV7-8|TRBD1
ASSLGPPGGYEQY
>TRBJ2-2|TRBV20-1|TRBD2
SARVPGLAGGPAGELF
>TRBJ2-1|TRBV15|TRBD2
ATSRPWTSGGDEQF
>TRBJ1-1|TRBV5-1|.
ASSLGGGAEAF
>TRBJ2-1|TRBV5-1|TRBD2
ASSHTDLAGGWNEQF
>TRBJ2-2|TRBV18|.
ASSPGRTTGELF
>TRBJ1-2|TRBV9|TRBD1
ASSVAGGRYGYT
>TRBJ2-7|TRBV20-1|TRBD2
SAGTREQY
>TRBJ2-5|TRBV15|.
ATSRDNEQETQY
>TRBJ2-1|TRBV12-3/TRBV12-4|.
ASSFQSSSSYNEQF
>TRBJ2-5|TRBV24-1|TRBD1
ATSDPDRGRQETQY
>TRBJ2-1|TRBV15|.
ATSSVRGNNEQF